What follows describes a single TCR beta chain. Its binding antigen is unknown. Base qualities are not recorded, but no much larger clone differs from it by a single base. These data originate in a study of cytomegalovirus exposure and HLA in healthy donors (dated by TCRdb to about 2017). Notes on the research overall: According to a later analysis, one platform produced both the 110 or so validation repertoires and the approximately 600 repertoires of the first cohort. The study was designed to test whether signatures of past pathogen exposure could be identified by cataloging public T cell receptors. In addition to the first cohort of 650 to 750 subjects, a separate validation cohort of approximately 120 different subjects was used. To predict cytomegalovirus infection status, the study combined high-throughput TCR immunosequencing, statistical association of individual TCRs with disease status, and machine learning.

Libraries were prepared through the immunoSEQ multiplex PCR assay. The authors processed their data as follows. A statistical classification framework was built to diagnose cytomegalovirus status from the catalog of TCR beta chain sequences. TCRdb re-hosts the immuneACCESS table, in-frame sequences only. Its copies lack some clones; in the studies checked, an unresolved V gene accounts for under half of them, and the cause for the rest is not known. V and J calls and clone size are given by that table; D and trimming were obtained from the DNA. The sample table shows roughly 220,000 clones, and around 80% are seen once. Of the sample, around an eighth falls within the top ten clones. Separate from the roughly 630-subject first cohort, the validation cohort of more than 90 subjects was the group to which the donors belonged. The investigation overall reported the following: The classifier was reported to diagnose cytomegalovirus status with high specificity and sensitivity in both the original and validation cohorts. A later analysis lacked HLA typing for the validation cohort, so it scored co-occurrence in that cohort across all 110 or so repertoires. In vitro tests confirmed that a few of the cytomegalovirus-associated TCR beta chains recognize cytomegalovirus antigens. While some public TCRs were present in many individuals, most TCR sequences turned up only very rarely across donors. According to the authors, the approach could potentially be generalized to other disease states and immunological phenotypes. Of the cluster scores, about 94% were above 0 in a later analysis, which found that TCRs clustered in the first cohort also tended to co-occur in the approximately 130 validation repertoires. The study listed approximately 150 TCR beta chains as associated with cytomegalovirus.

CDR1 and CDR2 are read off the germline V gene (reference sequence) as PRHDT and FYEKMQ. Clipping removes 2 bases from V and 5 bases from J, with 4 as the unmatched junction base count. Measured from the cysteine to the phenylalanine, the CDR3 is 15 residues long. Left in the record is the CDR3 DNA by itself, 45 bases read in frame from the first base. Recombination connected TRBV13 to TRBJ2-1; 9 bases in between match TRBD2. This TCR was recovered from a woman aged 30 to 39 in good health and CMV-seropositive. Sequencing was performed on PBMCs. The CDR3 loop reads CASSLIPSGNNEQFF. At the DNA level, the sequence is TGTGCCAGCAGCTTAATCCCTAGCGGGAACAATGAGCAGTTCTTC. The full variable domain, completed from the reference TRBV13 and TRBJ2-1 proteins outside the CDR3, reads AAGVIQSPRHLIKEKRETATLKCYPIPRHDTVYWYQQGPGQDPQFLISFYEKMQSDKGSIPDRFSAQQFSDYHSELNMSSLELGDSALYFCASSLIPSGNNEQFFGPGTRLTVL.